Each of the 20 T cell receptor beta chains below was sequenced from the same sample in a study of response to subunit inactivated influenza vaccine. Each CDR3 protein gets one entry after TCRdb re-called the RT-PCR reads with MiXCR. The sample lists a few hundred thousand distinct CDR3 sequences; 21% were seen once. Sequenced here: PBMCs from blood, sampled less than 22 months after vaccination. The receptors were gathered from a man aged 45-69 years who received an inactivated influenza vaccine.

This clonotype was picked up many times. The chain uses TRBV20-1 and TRBJ1-2; no reliable D call. V shed 3 bases and J shed 4 bases, with 15 bases lying between them. The CDR3 loop spans 14 amino acids. The germline gives CDR1 DFQATT, CDR2 SNEGSKA (reference sequence). For the CDR3, the DNA is TGCAGTGCTAGTCCCGGGCATACGGGCTATGGCTACACCTTC. Translated: CSASPGHTGYGYTF.

This chain connects TRBV7-9 to TRBJ1-2, with D maybe TRBD1 (6 bases). V was shortened by 5 bases and J by 1 base, with 17 bases between the two germline ends. Germline V gene data show CDR1 as SEHNR and CDR2 as FQNEAQ (reference sequence). This CDR3 has 16 residues. For the CDR3, the DNA is TGTGCCAGCAGCCAACTAGGACAGCCCTTTAACTATGGCTACACCTTC. Translating gives CASSQLGQPFNYGYTF. Full variable domain (remainder filled in from reference TRBV7-9 and TRBJ1-2): DTGVSQNPRHKITKRGQNVTFRCDPISEHNRLYWYRQTLGQGPEFLTYFQNEAQLEKSRLLSDRFSAERPKGSFSTLEIQRTEQGDSAMYLCASSQLGQPFNYGYTFGSGTRLTVV.

This clonotype has at least ten counts. The chain has TRBV28 and TRBJ1-6; perhaps TRBD1 as D (5 bases). This CDR3 is built from 15 residues. Germline CDR1 is MDHEN and CDR2 is SYDVKM. The V end lost 3 bases, the J end lost 5 bases, and 11 bases lay between the germline ends. CDR3 protein: CASSLGGTDNSPLHF. The CDR3 DNA follows: TGTGCCAGCAGTTTGGGGGGGACGGATAATTCACCCCTCCACTTT.

This clonotype was counted a few times. The V gene is TRBV5-6, the J gene TRBJ2-7, with D unclear. Germline values: CDR1 SGHDT, CDR2 YYEEEE. The CDR3 extends over 12 amino acids. V was clipped by 1 base and J by 4 bases, with 6 bases between them. The CDR3 region is CASSLRRYEQYF. CDR3 DNA: TGTGCCAGCAGCTTGCGACGATACGAGCAGTACTTC. Complete variable domain (other parts from reference TRBV5-6 and TRBJ2-7): DAGVTQSPTHLIKTRGQQVTLRCSPKSGHDTVSWYQQALGQGPQFIFQYYEEEERQRGNFPDRFSGHQFPNYSSELNVNALLLGDSALYLCASSLRRYEQYFGPGTRLTVT.

Only a few counts were recorded for this clonotype. This chain connects TRBV5-1 to TRBJ2-3; D ambiguous. The germline V and J ends were trimmed by 7 bases and 7 bases, with 13 bases remaining between them. The CDR3 is 12 amino acids. Looked up from germline, CDR1 is SGHRS and CDR2 is YFSETQ. This CDR3 reads CASGEKGYTQYF. In nucleotides, the CDR3 is TGCGCCAGCGGCGAAAAAGGTTATACGCAGTATTTT.

This clonotype was recorded once. The genes are TRBV20-1 and TRBJ2-7; 11 positions match TRBD2. CDR3 length equals 16 residues. Trimming removed 6 bases from V and 0 bases from J; junction bases left unmatched: 10. Germline V gene lookup returns CDR1 DFQATT and CDR2 SNEGSKA (reference sequence). CDR3 region: CSAGEISGRVSYEQYF. CDR3 sequence (DNA): TGCAGTGCGGGGGAAATTAGCGGGAGGGTCTCCTACGAGCAGTACTTC.

The chain links TRBV28 to TRBJ1-2, with a weak D call TRBD1 (5 bases). V was cut by 4 bases and J by 3 bases, with 15 bases left in between. Germline V gene data show CDR1 as MDHEN and CDR2 as SYDVKM. The CDR3 contains 15 residues. CDR3 bases: TGTGCCAGCAGTTCCCGAGGGCAGGGCTACTATGGCTACACCTTC. Its translation is CASSSRGQGYYGYTF.

The CDR3 loop reads CASSGQRAVYNEQFF. CDR3 coding DNA: TGTGCCAGCAGCGGCCAGCGGGCAGTTTACAATGAGCAGTTCTTC. The chain is built from TRBV28 and TRBJ2-1, with D possibly matching TRBD2 (6 bases). The CDR3 sequence is 15 residues long. Trimming removed 6 bases at V and 4 bases at J, with 16 bases between. Germline V gene data show CDR1 as MDHEN and CDR2 as SYDVKM.

The chain links TRBV7-9 to TRBJ1-1, with D possibly being TRBD1 (5 bases). Trimming took 1 base from V and 4 from J, leaving 16 bases between them. This CDR3 comprises 16 residues. Germline V CDR1 and CDR2: SEHNR, FQNEAQ (reference sequence). As DNA, the CDR3 is TGTGCCAGCAGCTTAGGGGTCGGGGGTCCGACCACTGAAGCTTTCTTT. Translated: CASSLGVGGPTTEAFF.

This clonotype was seen a handful of times. The chain couples TRBV12-3 or TRBV12-4 to TRBJ1-3; perhaps TRBD1 as D (5 bases). V was cut by 3 bases and J by 3 bases, with 24 bases left in between. This CDR3 is 19 amino acids long. This CDR3 is CASSFYSWKGVSRGNTIYF. CDR3 DNA: TGTGCCAGCAGTTTCTATTCTTGGAAAGGGGTTTCGCGTGGAAACACCATATATTTT.

This clonotype was detected only a few times. This chain links TRBV19 with TRBJ1-5, with 7 bases that match TRBD1. This CDR3 is built from 16 residues. The V gene end was trimmed by 4 bases and the J gene end by 0 bases; junction bases not matched to a gene: 6. The germline gives CDR1 LNHDA, CDR2 SQIVND (reference sequence). In DNA, the CDR3 is TGTGCCAGTAGTACCAACAGGGGCTATAGCAATCAGCCCCAGCATTTT. Translated, it gives CASSTNRGYSNQPQHF.

This clonotype was counted between two and nine times. The rearrangement uses TRBV4-2 and TRBJ1-2, with D tentatively TRBD1 (5 bases). The germline V and J ends were trimmed by 0 bases and 7 bases, with 9 bases remaining between them. CDR1 and CDR2 from the germline V gene are LGHNA and YNFKEQ. The CDR3 consists of 13 residues. CDR3 amino acids: CASSQDQGFGYTF. The CDR3 DNA is TGTGCCAGCAGCCAAGATCAGGGCTTTGGCTACACCTTC.

This clonotype was seen a handful of times. V gene TRBV4-3 combines with J gene TRBJ2-1, with no clear D. There are 13 residues in the CDR3. The V gene lost 0 bases and the J gene lost 7 bases, with 7 bases spanning the gap. Germline V gives CDR1 LGHNA, CDR2 YSLEER. CDR3 loop: CASSQDVLNEQFF. In DNA, the CDR3 is TGCGCCAGCAGCCAAGATGTGCTGAATGAGCAGTTCTTC.

The chain's CDR3 is CASSVAGYGYTF. The CDR3 region has the DNA TGTGCCAGCAGCGTAGCAGGTTATGGCTACACCTTC. The rearrangement uses TRBV9 and TRBJ1-2; D remains unclear. The V end was cut by 0 bases, the J end by 5 bases, with 5 bases between. Germline V lookup: CDR1 SGDLS, CDR2 YYNGEE. This CDR3 spans 12 amino acids.

The genes are TRBV10-3 and TRBJ1-2; 10 bases match TRBD1. CDR1 ENHRY and CDR2 SYGVKD come from the germline V gene. Unmatched junction bases numbered 9, after V lost 6 bases and J lost 8 bases. This CDR3 has 14 residues. The CDR3 nucleotides are TGTGCCATCAGGGGTGGGACAGGGGAGGACGGCTACACCTTC. Residues: CAIRGGTGEDGYTF.

The sample holds a few counts of this clonotype. The V call is TRBV2, the J call TRBJ1-5, with 8 bases fitting TRBD1. Per germline, CDR1 SNHLY and CDR2 FYNNEI. The CDR3 extends over 14 amino acids. With 4 bases clipped from V and 4 bases from J, the junction kept 3 bases outside the gene matches. CDR3 protein: CASSGGQENQPQHF. For the CDR3, the DNA is TGTGCCAGCAGTGGGGGACAGGAGAATCAGCCCCAGCATTTT.

This rearrangement joins TRBV30 to TRBJ1-2; 10 bases are a match to TRBD1. In germline, CDR1 is GTSNPN, CDR2 SVGIG (reference sequence). This CDR3 region has 14 residues. The V and J ends lost 8 bases and 0 bases, in that order; junction bases with no gene match: 6. CDR3 residues: CARWDRGSNYGYTF. The CDR3 DNA reads as TGTGCCAGGTGGGACAGGGGATCTAACTATGGCTACACCTTC.

The table lists this clonotype with many counts. V and J are TRBV4-3 and TRBJ1-1, with D possibly TRBD1 on 6 matching bases. There are 15 residues in the CDR3. Germline CDR1 and CDR2: LGHNA and YSLEER. Deletions cut 0 bases from V and 1 base from J, with 9 bases between. The CDR3 spells CASSQEGHRNTEAFF. As DNA, the CDR3 is TGCGCCAGCAGCCAAGAGGGACACCGGAACACTGAAGCTTTCTTT.

This chain connects TRBV20-1 to TRBJ2-7; unclear D gene. The CDR3 is made up of 11 amino acids. Germline values: CDR1 DFQATT, CDR2 SNEGSKA (reference sequence). CDR3 residues: CTGRVQGIQYF. The DNA for the CDR3 is TGCACAGGACGTGTTCAAGGGATTCAGTACTTC.

The chain employs TRBV27 and TRBJ1-6; D is unresolved. Trimming removed 5 bases at V and 0 bases at J, with 14 bases between. Germline values: CDR1 MNHEY, CDR2 SMNVEV (reference sequence). This CDR3 is built from 17 residues. In nucleotides, the CDR3 is TGTGCCAGCAGTCCCCGGTCCTTTAGCTCCTATAATTCACCCCTCCACTTT. Protein product: CASSPRSFSSYNSPLHF.